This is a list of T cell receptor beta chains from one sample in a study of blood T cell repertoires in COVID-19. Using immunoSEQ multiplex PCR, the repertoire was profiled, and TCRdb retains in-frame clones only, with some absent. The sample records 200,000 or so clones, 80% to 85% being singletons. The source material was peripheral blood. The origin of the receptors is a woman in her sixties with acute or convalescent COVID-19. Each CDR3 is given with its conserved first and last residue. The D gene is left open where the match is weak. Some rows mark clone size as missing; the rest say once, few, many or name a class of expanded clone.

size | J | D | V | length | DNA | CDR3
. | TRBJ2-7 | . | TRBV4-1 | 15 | TGCGCCAGCAGCCAAGACAGGATGAGCTCCTACGAGCAGTACTTC | CASSQDRMSSYEQYF
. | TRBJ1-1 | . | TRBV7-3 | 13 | TGTGCCAGCAGCATTACACAGAACACTGAAGCTTTCTTT | CASSITQNTEAFF
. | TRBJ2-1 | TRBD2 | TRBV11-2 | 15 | TGTGCCAGCAGCCGGGCGGGGGGGTCCTACAATGAGCAGTTCTTC | CASSRAGGSYNEQFF
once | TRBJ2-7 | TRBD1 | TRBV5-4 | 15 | TGTGCCAGCAGCCCCGGGACAGGGGTTGTGTACGAGCAGTACTTC | CASSPGTGVVYEQYF
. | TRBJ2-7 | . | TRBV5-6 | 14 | TGTGCCAGCAGCTTGGCAGCAGACTACTACGAGCAGTACTTC | CASSLAADYYEQYF
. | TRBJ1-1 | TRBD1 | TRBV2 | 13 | TGTGCCGGAAAACAGGGGCCGGGGACTGAAGCTTTCTTT | CAGKQGPGTEAFF
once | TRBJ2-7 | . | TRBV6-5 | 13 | TGTGCCAGCAGCTGGACAGAAGTCTACGAGCAGTACTTC | CASSWTEVYEQYF
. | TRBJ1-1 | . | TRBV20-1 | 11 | TGCAGTGCCCTACTAAACTCGGTAGCTTTCTTT | CSALLNSVAFF
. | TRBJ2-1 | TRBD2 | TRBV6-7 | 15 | TGTGCCAGTCCGACAGCGGGGGGGCCGGTCAATGAGCAGTTCTTC | CASPTAGGPVNEQFF
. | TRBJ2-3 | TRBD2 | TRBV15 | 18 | TGTGCCACCAGCAGAGATTGGACGCTAGCGGGGGGGCGGGATACGCAGTATTTT | CATSRDWTLAGGRDTQYF
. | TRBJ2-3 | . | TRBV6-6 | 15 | TGTGCCAGCAGGGGCCGGGGGAGCTTCACAGATACGCAGTATTTT | CASRGRGSFTDTQYF
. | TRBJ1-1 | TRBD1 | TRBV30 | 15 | TGTGCCTGGAGCCGGACAGGGGGAGGGAACACTGAAGCTTTCTTT | CAWSRTGGGNTEAFF
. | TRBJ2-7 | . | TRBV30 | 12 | TGTGCCTGGAGTGAGGGGCCCGTCGAGCAGTACTTC | CAWSEGPVEQYF
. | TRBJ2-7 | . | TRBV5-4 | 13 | TGTGCCAGCAGCTTTGCAGGGTCCTACGAGCAGTACTTC | CASSFAGSYEQYF
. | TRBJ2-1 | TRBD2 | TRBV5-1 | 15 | TGCGCCAGCAGCTTGGTAACTAGCGGTATCAATGAGCAGTTCTTC | CASSLVTSGINEQFF
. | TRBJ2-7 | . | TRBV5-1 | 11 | TGCGCCAGCAGCTCCCAGGCTGAGCAGTACTTC | CASSSQAEQYF
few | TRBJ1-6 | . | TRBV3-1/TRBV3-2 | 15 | TGTGCCAGCAGCCAAGACATGTCCTATAATTCACCCCTCCACTTT | CASSQDMSYNSPLHF
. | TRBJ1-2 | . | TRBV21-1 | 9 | TGTGCCAGCAGCACGGGCTACACCTTC | CASSTGYTF
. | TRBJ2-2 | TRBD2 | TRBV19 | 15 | TGTGCCAGTAGTGGACCCGGGGGGGCTGTCGGGGAGCTGTTTTTT | CASSGPGGAVGELFF
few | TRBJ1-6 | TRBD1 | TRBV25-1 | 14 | TGTGCCAGCAGGGGGAGACAGGGTAATTCACCCCTCCACTTT | CASRGRQGNSPLHF
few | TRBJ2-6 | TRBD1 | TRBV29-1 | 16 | TGCAGCGTTGAAGGAAGAGGGGGCCCTGGGGCCAACGTCCTGACTTTC | CSVEGRGGPGANVLTF
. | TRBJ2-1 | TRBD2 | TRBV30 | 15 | TGTGCCTGTTCAAAGCCGGGACTAGGGAAGAATGAGCAGTTCTTC | CACSKPGLGKNEQFF
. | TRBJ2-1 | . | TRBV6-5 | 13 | TGTGCCAGCAGGGCTAGCGTATACAATGAGCAGTTCTTC | CASRASVYNEQFF
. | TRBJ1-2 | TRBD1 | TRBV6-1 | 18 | TGTGCCAGCAGTGAAGTTCAAGGTTTTCTTCGGGGACAGTATGGCTACACCTTC | CASSEVQGFLRGQYGYTF
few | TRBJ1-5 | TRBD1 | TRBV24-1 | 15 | TGTGCCACCAGTGACCAAGGACAGGGGGGTCAGCCCCAGCATTTT | CATSDQGQGGQPQHF
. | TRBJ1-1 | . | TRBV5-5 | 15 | TGTGCCAGCAGCTTGGCAGGGATTCTGAACACTGAAGCTTTCTTT | CASSLAGILNTEAFF
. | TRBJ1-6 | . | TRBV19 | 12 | TGTGCCACCCGTAGCAATAATTCACCCCTCCACTTT | CATRSNNSPLHF
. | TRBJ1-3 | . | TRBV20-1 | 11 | TGCAGTGCTAGAGATGGAGACACCATATATTTT | CSARDGDTIYF
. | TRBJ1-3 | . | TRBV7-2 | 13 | TGTGCCAGCAGCTTTGAGTTCGGAAACACCATATATTTT | CASSFEFGNTIYF
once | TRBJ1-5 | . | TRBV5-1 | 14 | TGCGCCAGCAGCTTGGTGCCAGGGGATCAGCCCCAGCATTTT | CASSLVPGDQPQHF
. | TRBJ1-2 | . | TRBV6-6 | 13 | TGTGCCAGCAGCACGACAGGCGTCTATGGCTACACCTTC | CASSTTGVYGYTF
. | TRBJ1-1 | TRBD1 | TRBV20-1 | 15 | TGCAGTGCTAGTAATCCAGGGGGAGGTAAGACTGAAGCTTTCTTT | CSASNPGGGKTEAFF
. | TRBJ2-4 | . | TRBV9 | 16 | TGTGCCAGCAGCGTAGCTATAGGGGAAGATGGGAACATTCAGTACTTC | CASSVAIGEDGNIQYF
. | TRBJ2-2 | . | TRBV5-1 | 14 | TGCGCCAGCAGCTCCGGAAAACAGGCCGGGGAGCTGTTTTTT | CASSSGKQAGELFF
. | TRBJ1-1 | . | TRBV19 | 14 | TGTGCCAGTAGTATTTGGGGCGGTGAGACTGAAGCTTTCTTT | CASSIWGGETEAFF
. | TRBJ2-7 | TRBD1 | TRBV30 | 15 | TGTGCCTGGAGGCCCAAGGACAGGGCCGCCTACGAGCAGTACTTC | CAWRPKDRAAYEQYF
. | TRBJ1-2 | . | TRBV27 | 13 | TGTGCCAGCAGTCCGAGGACTCTTGATGGCTACACCTTC | CASSPRTLDGYTF
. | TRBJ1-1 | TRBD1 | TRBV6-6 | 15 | TGTGCCAGCACCACAGGGGGCTCGGGTAGGACTGAAGCTTTCTTT | CASTTGGSGRTEAFF
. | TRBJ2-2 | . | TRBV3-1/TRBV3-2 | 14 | TGTGCCAGCAGCCAAACCGGACAGCCCGGGGAGCTGTTTTTT | CASSQTGQPGELFF
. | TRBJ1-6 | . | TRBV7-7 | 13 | TGTGCCAGCAGCTTAGAGCGCGGTTCACCCCTCCACTTT | CASSLERGSPLHF
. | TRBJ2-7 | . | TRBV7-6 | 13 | TGTGCCAGCAGCTTGGCAAGCTCCTACGAGCAGTACTTC | CASSLASSYEQYF